The present entry profiles one TCR beta chain with its context. This record belongs to a study of blood T cell repertoires in COVID-19. Study details: Samples taken during acute and convalescent COVID-19 were collected in the United States, Italy and Spain. PBMCs, B-cell-depleted T cells, or T cells provided the cDNA or gDNA that made up the material.

V trimming: 5 bases; J trimming: 6 bases; junction bases outside the gene matches: 5. Per germline, CDR1 SQVTM and CDR2 ANQGSEA. The CDR3 extends over 12 amino acids. Original handling: Researchers report that nucleated cell counts were estimated from reference gene primer amplification. Here immunoSEQ multiplex PCR was the method, and the copy in TCRdb shows in-frame clones only, minus some. That table supplies the V and J calls and clone size; D and trimming were determined from the DNA. The table includes approximately 250,000 clones, about 85% detected once. The material sequenced was peripheral blood. The V call is TRBV29-1, the J call TRBJ1-2; TRBD1 agrees at 8 bases. This TCR was recovered from a man aged 18 to 30 with active or convalescent COVID-19. In DNA, the CDR3 is TGCAGCGTTCTACAGGGGGTCGATGGCTACACCTTC. Its protein is CSVLQGVDGYTF.